This T cell receptor beta chain was obtained from a study of T-cell memory formation after mild COVID-19. Study-level background: Largely, the TCR clusters proved donor specific.

By sample fraction, this clonotype is medium-sized (0.01 to 0.1%). Its antigen is undetermined. Whole-study results and caveats: Day 15 to 85 contracting clones showed balanced CD4/CD8; later expanders leaned CD4+. Among CD4+ contracting clones, most were CM and EM, and CD8+ ones EMRA.

Researchers used 5'RACE with constant-segment primers to make TCR alpha and TCR beta cDNA libraries that carry sample barcodes and UMIs. TCRdb ran MiXCR on the 5' RACE reads and lists one entry per CDR3 protein. The sample shows hundreds of thousands of distinct CDR3 sequences, roughly 15% of them seen only once. The source is a man aged 18 to 29 who had mild COVID-19 (a few samples of this study predate the infection). Cell type and time point are not known. The sample was PBMCs or a T cell subset sorted from them (not recorded which).

CDR3 in amino acids: CASSLGSYNEQFF. In nucleotides, the CDR3 is TGTGCCAGCAGCTTAGGCTCCTACAATGAGCAGTTCTTC. The rearrangement links TRBV7-9 to TRBJ2-1; D call uncertain. Looked up from germline, CDR1 is SEHNR and CDR2 is FQNEAQ (reference sequence). V lost 1 base and J 0 bases, leaving 1 base between the germline ends. The length of the CDR3 is 13 residues. The variable domain in full, completed from reference TRBV7-9 and TRBJ2-1, reads DTGVSQNPRHKITKRGQNVTFRCDPISEHNRLYWYRQTLGQGPEFLTYFQNEAQLEKSRLLSDRFSAERPKGSFSTLEIQRTEQGDSAMYLCASSLGSYNEQFFGPGTRLTVL.